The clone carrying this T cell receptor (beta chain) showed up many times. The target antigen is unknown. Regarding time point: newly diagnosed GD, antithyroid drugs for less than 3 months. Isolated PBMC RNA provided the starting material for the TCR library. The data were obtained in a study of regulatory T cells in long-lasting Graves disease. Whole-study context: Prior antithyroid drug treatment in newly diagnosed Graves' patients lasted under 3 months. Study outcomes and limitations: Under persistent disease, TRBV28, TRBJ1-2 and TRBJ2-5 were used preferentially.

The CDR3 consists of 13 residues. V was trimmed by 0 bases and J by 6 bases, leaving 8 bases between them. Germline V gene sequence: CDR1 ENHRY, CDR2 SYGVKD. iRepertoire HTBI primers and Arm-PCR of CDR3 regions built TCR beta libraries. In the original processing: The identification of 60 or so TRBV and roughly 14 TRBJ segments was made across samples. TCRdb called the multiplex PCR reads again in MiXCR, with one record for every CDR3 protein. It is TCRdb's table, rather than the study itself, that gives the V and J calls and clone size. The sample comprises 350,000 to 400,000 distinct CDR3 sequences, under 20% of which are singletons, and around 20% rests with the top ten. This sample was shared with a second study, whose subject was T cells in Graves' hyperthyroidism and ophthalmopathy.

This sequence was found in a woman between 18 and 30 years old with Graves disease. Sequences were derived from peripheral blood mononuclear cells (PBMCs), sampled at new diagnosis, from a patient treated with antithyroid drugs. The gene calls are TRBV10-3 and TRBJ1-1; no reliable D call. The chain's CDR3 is CAISESNEAEAFF. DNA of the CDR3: TGTGCCATCAGTGAGTCGAACGAGGCTGAAGCTTTCTTT.